Sequencing of this TCR beta chain was carried out in a study of post-analysis software for immune sequencing data. Study details: Secondary progressive, relapsing-remitting and progressive-relapsing multiple sclerosis were among the included disease courses. Findings and limits, study-wide: When patients were compared with controls, roughly five TRBV segments were more frequent, TRBV5-6, TRBV5-1 and TRBV20-1 among them. By F measure, samples from a shared preparation batch strongly co-clustered. Compared against controls, patients with multiple sclerosis displayed significantly lower normalized Chao1 diversity.

This clonotype was seen only a few times. Its antigen is unidentified. The CDR3 contains 13 residues. The germline CDR1 and CDR2 sequences are SQVTM and ANQGSEA. Trimming pared 4 bases from V and 2 bases from J, leaving 11 bases between. The TCR beta cDNA libraries contained unique molecular identifiers. The source material, about 0.9 to 10 million T cells, gave rise to roughly 500,000 cDNA molecules. From the PCR reads, TCRdb called clonotypes with MiXCR, one entry per CDR3 protein. The table shows hundreds of thousands of distinct CDR3 sequences, with 55% to 60% occurring only once. Sequencing was carried out using blood. This rearrangement joins TRBV29-1 to TRBJ2-5; D remains ambiguous. This receptor was identified in a girl aged 2-10 years with multiple sclerosis. The chain's CDR3 is CSVVSGRQETQYF. The CDR3 DNA sequence: TGCAGCGTTGTATCGGGCCGACAAGAGACCCAGTACTTC.